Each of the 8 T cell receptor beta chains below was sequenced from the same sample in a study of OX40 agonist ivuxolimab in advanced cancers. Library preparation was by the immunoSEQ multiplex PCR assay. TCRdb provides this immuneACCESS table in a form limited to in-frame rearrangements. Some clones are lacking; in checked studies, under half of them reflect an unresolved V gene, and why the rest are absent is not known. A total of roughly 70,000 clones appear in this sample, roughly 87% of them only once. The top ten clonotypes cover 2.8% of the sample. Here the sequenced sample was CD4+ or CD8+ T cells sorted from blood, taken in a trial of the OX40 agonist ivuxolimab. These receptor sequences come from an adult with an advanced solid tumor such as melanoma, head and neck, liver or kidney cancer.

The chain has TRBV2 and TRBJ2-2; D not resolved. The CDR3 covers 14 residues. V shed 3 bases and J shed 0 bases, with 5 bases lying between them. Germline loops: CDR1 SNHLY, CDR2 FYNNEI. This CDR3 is CASSEWANTGELFF. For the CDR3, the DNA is TGTGCCAGCAGTGAGTGGGCGAACACCGGGGAGCTGTTTTTT.

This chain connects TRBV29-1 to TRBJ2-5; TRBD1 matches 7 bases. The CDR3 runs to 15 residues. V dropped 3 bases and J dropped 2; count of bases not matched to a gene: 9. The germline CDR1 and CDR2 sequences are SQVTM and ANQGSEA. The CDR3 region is CSVDRPGQTQETQYF. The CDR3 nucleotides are TGCAGCGTTGATAGACCGGGACAGACACAAGAGACCCAGTACTTC. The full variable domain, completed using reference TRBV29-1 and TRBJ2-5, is SAVISQKPSRDICQRGTSLTIQCQVDSQVTMMFWYRQQPGQSLTLIATANQGSEATYESGFVIDKFPISRPNLTFSTLTVSNMSPEDSSIYLCSVDRPGQTQETQYFGPGTRLLVL.

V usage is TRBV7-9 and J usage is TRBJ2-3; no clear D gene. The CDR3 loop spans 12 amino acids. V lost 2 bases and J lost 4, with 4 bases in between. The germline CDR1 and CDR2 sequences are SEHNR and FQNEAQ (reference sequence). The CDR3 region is CASSLSSDTQYF. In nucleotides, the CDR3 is TGTGCCAGCAGCTTATCCTCAGATACGCAGTATTTT. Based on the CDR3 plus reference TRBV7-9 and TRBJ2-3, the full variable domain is DTGVSQNPRHKITKRGQNVTFRCDPISEHNRLYWYRQTLGQGPEFLTYFQNEAQLEKSRLLSDRFSAERPKGSFSTLEIQRTEQGDSAMYLCASSLSSDTQYFGPGTRLTVL.

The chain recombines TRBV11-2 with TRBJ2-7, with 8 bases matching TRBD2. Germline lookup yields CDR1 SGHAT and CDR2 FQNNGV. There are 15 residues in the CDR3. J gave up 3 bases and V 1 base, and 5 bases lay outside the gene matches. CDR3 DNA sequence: TGTGCCAGCAGCTTAGCGGTAGCGGGGTTCTACGAGCAGTACTTC. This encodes CASSLAVAGFYEQYF. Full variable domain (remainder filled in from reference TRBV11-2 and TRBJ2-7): EAGVAQSPRYKIIEKRQSVAFWCNPISGHATLYWYQQILGQGPKLLIQFQNNGVVDDSQLPKDRFSAERLKGVDSTLKIQPAKLEDSAVYLCASSLAVAGFYEQYFGPGTRLTVT.

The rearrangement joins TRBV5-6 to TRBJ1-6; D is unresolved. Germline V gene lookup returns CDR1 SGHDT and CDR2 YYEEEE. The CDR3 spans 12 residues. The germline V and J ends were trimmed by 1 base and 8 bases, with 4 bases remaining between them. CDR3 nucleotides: TGTGCCAGCAGCTTGCCTCATTCACCCCTCCACTTT. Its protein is CASSLPHSPLHF. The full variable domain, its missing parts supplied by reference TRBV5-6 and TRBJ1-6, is DAGVTQSPTHLIKTRGQQVTLRCSPKSGHDTVSWYQQALGQGPQFIFQYYEEEERQRGNFPDRFSGHQFPNYSSELNVNALLLGDSALYLCASSLPHSPLHFGNGTRLTVT.

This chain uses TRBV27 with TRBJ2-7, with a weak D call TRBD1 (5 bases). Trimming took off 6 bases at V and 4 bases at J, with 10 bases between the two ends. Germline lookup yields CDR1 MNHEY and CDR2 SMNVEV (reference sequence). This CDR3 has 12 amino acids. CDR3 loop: CASRPGIYEQYF. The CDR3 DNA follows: TGTGCCAGCAGGCCAGGGATTTACGAGCAGTACTTC.

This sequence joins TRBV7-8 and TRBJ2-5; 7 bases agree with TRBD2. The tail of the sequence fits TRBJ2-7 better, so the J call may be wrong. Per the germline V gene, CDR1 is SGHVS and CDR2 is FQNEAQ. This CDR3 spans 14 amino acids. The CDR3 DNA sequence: TGTGCCAGCAGCTTAGGACTAGCAGCCTACGAGCAGTACTTC. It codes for CASSLGLAAYEQYF.

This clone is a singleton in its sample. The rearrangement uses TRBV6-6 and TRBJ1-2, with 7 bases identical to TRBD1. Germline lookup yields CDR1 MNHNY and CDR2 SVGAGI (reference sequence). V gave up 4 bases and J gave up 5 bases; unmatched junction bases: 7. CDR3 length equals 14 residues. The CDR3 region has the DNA TGTGCCAGCAGTTCAACCGACAGGGTGTATGGCTACACCTTC. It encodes CASSSTDRVYGYTF.